One and the same sample provided the 20 T cell receptor beta chains below, sequenced in a study of T-cell memory formation after mild COVID-19. One entry per CDR3 protein, called by TCRdb with MiXCR from the 5' RACE reads. In the table there are about 210,000 distinct CDR3 sequences, roughly 27% of which are singletons. Sequencing used PBMCs or a T cell subset sorted from them (not recorded which). Every receptor here comes from an adult woman who had mild COVID-19 (a few samples of this study predate the infection). Cell type and time point are not known.

The V and J genes are TRBV24-1 and TRBJ2-5; the match to TRBD1 covers 9 bases. The CDR3 loop spans 16 amino acids. V gave up 1 base and J gave up 5 bases; unmatched junction bases: 7. Germline V CDR1 and CDR2: KGHDR, SFDVKD. CDR3 nucleotide sequence: TGTGCCACCAGTGATTTCTCCGGGACAGGGCGGGAGACCCAGTACTTC. Encoded protein: CATSDFSGTGRETQYF.

The chain couples TRBV20-1 to TRBJ2-7; possibly TRBD2 for D (5 bases). This CDR3 spans 17 amino acids. The germline gives CDR1 DFQATT, CDR2 SNEGSKA (reference sequence). The V end lost 3 bases, the J end lost 1 base, and 22 bases lay between the germline ends. CDR3 region: CSASGRTSRSGSYEQYV. CDR3 sequence (DNA): TGCAGTGCTAGTGGTAGAACTAGTCGGTCAGGATCCTACGAGCAGTACGTC.

V and J are TRBV7-2 and TRBJ2-5, with a possible D match to TRBD2 (6 bases). Trimming removed 1 base at V and 1 base at J, with 10 bases between. The germline V gene has CDR1 SGHTA and CDR2 FQGNSA. CDR3 size: 15 residues. CDR3: CASSLGSGVQETQYF. DNA for the CDR3: TGTGCCAGCAGCTTAGGGTCGGGAGTCCAAGAGACCCAGTACTTC.

The chain employs TRBV9 and TRBJ2-2, with 8 bases fitting TRBD1. The CDR3 runs 18 residues. From germline, CDR1 is SGDLS and CDR2 YYNGEE. The junction had 17 bases not matched to a gene; V was cut back by 5 bases and J by 5 bases. The CDR3 DNA reads TGTGCCAGCAGTGGGGGATCGGGCAGGGGGCGTCCTACCGGGGAGCTGTTTTTT. This gives the protein CASSGGSGRGRPTGELFF.

This chain connects TRBV7-2 to TRBJ1-1, with D tentatively TRBD1 (6 bases). The CDR3 is made up of 14 amino acids. V lost 3 bases and J lost 7, with 15 bases in between. Germline CDR1 and CDR2: SGHTA and FQGNSA. This CDR3 reads CASSFRATGIEAFF. Here the CDR3 DNA reads TGTGCCAGCAGCTTTCGGGCGACAGGCATTGAAGCTTTCTTT.

This clonotype occurred a few times. This chain joins TRBV4-1 and TRBJ2-7, with D perhaps assigned TRBD1 or TRBD2 (5 bases each). V lost 6 bases to trimming and J lost 5 bases, with 14 bases between them. CDR3 length: 13 residues. Germline V gene lookup returns CDR1 MGHRA and CDR2 YSYEKL. CDR3: CASSQTGLNEQYF. CDR3 DNA: TGCGCCAGCAGTCAAACGGGGCTCAACGAGCAGTACTTC.

This clonotype was seen just once. The chain joins TRBV7-2 to TRBJ2-7; D could derive from TRBD1 or TRBD2 (5 bases each). The germline gives CDR1 SGHTA, CDR2 FQGNSA. Trimming left V 5 bases short and J 4 bases short, with 21 bases between. CDR3 length: 16 residues. The CDR3 sequence: CASSVRWGIGTYEQYF. As DNA, the CDR3 is TGTGCCAGCAGCGTTCGGTGGGGGATTGGTACATACGAGCAGTACTTC.

The chain uses TRBV5-1 and TRBJ1-2, with 8 bases aligning to TRBD1. This CDR3 comprises 15 residues. V shed 2 bases, J shed 6 bases, and the junction held 9 bases outside the gene matches. CDR1 SGHRS and CDR2 YFSETQ come from the germline V gene. The CDR3 spells CASSFAGQEEHGYTF. The CDR3 DNA reads as TGCGCCAGCAGCTTTGCGGGACAGGAAGAGCATGGCTACACCTTC.

In this sample, this clonotype turned up a few times. This chain uses TRBV18 with TRBJ2-3; D gene uncertain. The CDR3 totals 14 residues. Germline values: CDR1 KGHSH, CDR2 LQKENI. V lost 2 bases, J lost 2 bases, and 8 bases lay in between. The CDR3 DNA reads as TGTGCCAGCTCACCAAACTCGGACACAGATACGCAGTATTTT. Translation gives CASSPNSDTDTQYF.

V and J are TRBV5-4 and TRBJ1-2; D ambiguous. Germline V gene lookup returns CDR1 SGHNT and CDR2 YYREEE (reference sequence). Trimming cost V 0 bases and J 4 bases, with 10 bases left between them. The CDR3 extends over 14 amino acids. CDR3 in amino acids: CASSLVGGAYGYTF. Written as DNA, the CDR3 is TGTGCCAGCAGCTTGGTGGGCGGAGCCTATGGCTACACCTTC.

The chain joins TRBV12-3 or TRBV12-4 to TRBJ1-5, with D perhaps matching TRBD1 (6 bases). The CDR3 totals 15 residues. V was shortened by 5 bases and J by 5 bases, with 16 bases between the two germline ends. The CDR3 coding sequence is TGTGCCAGCAGTCACATGAGGGGGGGTGATCAGCCCCAGCATTTT. Amino acids: CASSHMRGGDQPQHF.

Only a few counts were recorded for this clonotype. The J gene is TRBJ2-7, the V gene TRBV27; D tentatively fits TRBD1 or TRBD2 (5 bases each). This CDR3 contains 13 residues. V gave up 3 bases and J gave up 5 bases, with 11 bases separating them. Germline CDR1 and CDR2: MNHEY and SMNVEV (reference sequence). The CDR3, as DNA: TGTGCCAGCAGTTTGAGAGGGGACCACGAGCAGTACTTC. This translates into CASSLRGDHEQYF.

This clonotype was counted a few times. This CDR3 reads CASSLPMDSGNTIYF. The CDR3 DNA is TGCGCCAGCAGCCTTCCGATGGATTCTGGAAACACCATATATTTT. This rearrangement joins TRBV4-1 to TRBJ1-3; no clear D gene. CDR1 is MGHRA, CDR2 YSYEKL, per germline. CDR3 length: 15 residues. Trimming left V 4 bases short and J 1 base short, with 11 bases between.

The chain couples TRBV5-1 to TRBJ2-1, with 8 positions matching TRBD1. J was trimmed by 8 bases and V by 4 bases; bases with no gene match: 8. This CDR3 spans 14 amino acids. In germline, CDR1 is SGHRS, CDR2 YFSETQ. CDR3 residues: CASSPETGEDEQFF. CDR3 DNA: TGCGCCAGCAGCCCCGAGACAGGGGAGGATGAGCAGTTCTTC. The complete variable domain, with remaining parts taken from reference TRBV5-1 and TRBJ2-1, reads KAGVTQTPRYLIKTRGQQVTLSCSPISGHRSVSWYQQTPGQGLQFLFEYFSETQRNKGNFPGRFSGRQFSNSRSEMNVSTLELGDSALYLCASSPETGEDEQFFGPGTRLTVL.

The chain is built from TRBV18 and TRBJ1-2; TRBD1 is a possible D gene (6 bases). Per germline, CDR1 KGHSH and CDR2 LQKENI. Trimming took 3 bases from V and 1 from J, leaving 12 bases between them. This CDR3 contains 15 residues. CDR3 protein: CASSPTVQGNYGYTF. For the CDR3, the DNA is TGTGCCAGCTCACCGACTGTACAGGGTAACTATGGCTACACCTTC.

The chain combines TRBV18 with TRBJ1-5; D may be TRBD1 (6 bases). The CDR3 extends over 13 amino acids. The germline V gene encodes CDR1 KGHSH and CDR2 LQKENI. V shed 3 bases and J shed 4 bases, with 7 bases lying between them. The CDR3 region has the DNA TGTGCCAGCTCACCGGGGACAAATCAGCCCCAGCATTTT. This gives the protein CASSPGTNQPQHF.

This clonotype was found once. The chain carries TRBV12-3 or TRBV12-4 and TRBJ1-3; no definite D call. V shed 2 bases and J shed 0 bases, with 5 bases lying between them. The CDR3 extends over 14 amino acids. The CDR3 DNA reads as TGTGCCAGCAGTTTACCCGTCTCTGGAAACACCATATATTTT. It yields the protein CASSLPVSGNTIYF.

Worth noting for this clonotype: The junction departs from germline at one end; a sequencing error may be responsible. J is TRBJ1-1 and V is TRBV20-1; the D is unclear. This CDR3 spans 9 amino acids. The germline V gene has CDR1 DFQATT and CDR2 SNEGSKA (reference sequence). The CDR3 sequence is CSASRPPIF. The CDR3 region has the DNA TGCAGTGCTAGTCGGCCGCCAATCTTT.

V and J are TRBV18 and TRBJ1-1, with TRBD1 identical over 11 bases. Unmatched junction bases numbered 8, after V lost 1 base and J lost 4 bases. The CDR3 spans 17 residues. Germline values: CDR1 KGHSH, CDR2 LQKENI. The CDR3 bases are TGTGCCAGCTCACCACTTACGACGGGACAGGGGGGCACTGAAGCTTTCTTT. Translated: CASSPLTTGQGGTEAFF.

This clonotype was counted between two and nine times. The chain uses TRBV4-3 and TRBJ2-3; unclear D gene. V was cut by 1 base and J by 1 base, with 12 bases left in between. Germline V gene lookup returns CDR1 LGHNA and CDR2 YSLEER. The CDR3 sequence is 16 residues long. CDR3 DNA: TGCGCCAGCAGCCAAGTCGTCCGTAGGGGCACAGATACGCAGTATTTT. It translates to CASSQVVRRGTDTQYF.